These T cell receptor beta chains were read from a single sample in a study of PD-1 blockade in classical Hodgkin lymphoma. The protocol was immunoSEQ multiplex PCR, while the TCRdb copy is restricted to in-frame clones and leaves out a portion. The sample includes around 65,000 clones, more than 70% of them seen just once. Sequenced material: peripheral blood mononuclear cells (PBMCs), taken at baseline. Receptors were obtained from a human donor with classical Hodgkin lymphoma. The CDR3 runs from the conserved cysteine through the conserved F or W. Each record gives: V gene, J gene, CDR3 protein.

>TRBV20-1|TRBJ2-3
CSASLGDTQYF
>TRBV28|NA
CASSLLDTSYEQYF
>TRBV6-4|TRBJ2-1
CASSELASGGNEQFF
>TRBV6-1|TRBJ1-2
CASERSYGYTF
>TRBV11-2|TRBJ1-2
CASSSGTGDNYGYTF
>TRBV7-8|TRBJ2-1
CASSLGGTGDEQFF
>TRBV7-3|TRBJ2-7
CASSFPGDRGFDEQYF
>TRBV7-2|TRBJ2-7
CASSPNPGTEDLTYEQYF
>TRBV30|TRBJ1-2
CAWSVWALESWSIGPLGYTF
>TRBV6-1|TRBJ2-1
CASSDWSLSYNEQFF
>TRBV19|TRBJ2-5
CASSYGTGSRETQYF
>TRBV11-3|TRBJ2-1
CASSLAGENNEQFF
>TRBV4-3|TRBJ2-7
CASSQGTGDHEQYF
>TRBV5-6|TRBJ2-7
CASSPDRIIQGFEQYF
>TRBV7-2|TRBJ2-1
CASSLGLPRAHEQFF
>TRBV5-5|TRBJ2-7
CASSPQGYEQYF
>TRBV6-6|TRBJ2-7
CASSYSEAYEQYF
>TRBV20-1|TRBJ1-2
CSASPYHGYTF
>TRBV7-7|TRBJ1-3
CASSETMGAGNTIYF
>TRBV5-8|TRBJ2-7
CASSLWGQVAYEQYF
>TRBV29-1|TRBJ1-2
CSVGDTGQANYGYTF
>TRBV15|TRBJ2-1
CATSTDRDRPYNEQFF
>TRBV4-2|TRBJ2-5
CASSQDTGQETQYF
>TRBV5-6|TRBJ2-7
CASSLGVTATYEQYF
>TRBV2|TRBJ2-1
CASWMTGYNEQFF
>TRBV5-1|TRBJ1-3
CASSLALVNSGNTIYF
>TRBV6-5|TRBJ1-5
CASGWNRAQPQHF
>TRBV6-6|TRBJ2-5
CASSSPSGGVQETQYF
>TRBV9|TRBJ2-5
CASSVALRETQYF
>TRBV6-5|TRBJ2-7
CASSPASGGSYEQYF
>TRBV7-9|TRBJ2-1
CASSLNLAELQEQFF
>TRBV15|TRBJ1-3
CATSRDWGNTIYF
>TRBV10-1|TRBJ2-3
CASSGGLAGGPLPPDTQYF
>TRBV2|TRBJ2-1
CASSISRGLAGNNEQFF
>TRBV11-2|TRBJ2-2
CASRTSAGAGSGELFF
>TRBV5-1|TRBJ2-1
CASRSGEDYNEQFF
>TRBV4-3|TRBJ1-2
CASSQEVGGRGYGYTF
>TRBV9|TRBJ2-3
CASSVDVNRWGTDTQYF
>TRBV6-5|TRBJ1-2
CASSVAGWNYGYTF
>TRBV14|TRBJ2-7
CASSRTVTYEQYF
>TRBV27|TRBJ1-1
CASTLTGLNTEAFF
>TRBV6-6|TRBJ1-1
CASTRDRGLSNTEAFF
>TRBV6-6|TRBJ2-7
CASMQGGVYEQYF
>TRBV11-2|TRBJ1-1
CASSYPWGSRLNTEAFF